This T cell receptor beta chain was identified in a study of blood T cell repertoires in COVID-19 (TCRdb year 2020). For the wider study: Samples covering the acute and convalescent phases of COVID-19 were provided by collaborators in the United States, Italy and Spain. The prospective study material was composed of cDNA or gDNA derived from T cells, B-cell-depleted T cells, or PBMCs. Deeply sampled blood TCRbeta repertoires from subjects exposed to, actively infected with, or recovered from COVID-19 were included in the dataset. The repertoires were released in a freely available public database meant as a resource for research on the immune response to SARS-CoV-2. Samples came from the ongoing ImmuneRACE study (first 160 participants) plus 1,254 subjects from 6 global collaborators. Nearly every sample came with metadata listing a de-identified subject ID, COVID-19 status, age in years and sex. Where available, HLA class I and class II types were taken from metadata supplied by the sample provider and were not determined by assay-based typing.

The full study reports these points: The amount of clinical and demographic metadata varied by source and participant and was provided uncurated.

Worth noting for this clone: What antigen it recognizes has not been identified. No base qualities exist here, and no much larger clone lies one base off it.

Collaborating institutions collected whole blood in K2EDTA tubes following their own protocols. For TCRbeta analysis, collaborator samples were shipped as frozen whole blood, as isolated PBMCs, or as DNA extracted from either sample type. The immunoSEQ Assay, a bias-controlled multiplex PCR, was used to amplify TCRbeta CDR3 regions from genomic DNA. Per the source publication's procedure: The number of nucleated cells in each sample was estimated from the amplification of reference gene primers within the assay. To quantify the absolute abundance of each unique TCRbeta CDR3 rearrangement, sequence reads were collapsed and filtered. For each sample, productive Simpson clonality was calculated as the square root of Simpson's diversity index over productive rearrangements. TCRdb mirrors the immuneACCESS table, restricted to in-frame sequences. Some clones are absent from its copies; in checked studies, under half trace to an unresolved V gene, and the reason for the others is unknown. V, J and clone size were drawn from that table, and D and trimming were deduced from the DNA. This sample lists about 210,000 clones; roughly 81% were detected once. The ten largest clonotypes hold 7.6% of the sample.

CDR1 and CDR2 are drawn from the germline V gene: MNHEY, SVGEGT. The CDR3 spans 14 residues, from the cysteine through the phenylalanine. Here the CDR3 DNA is all that survives: 42 bases in frame from base 1. Trimming takes 4 bases from V and 2 bases from J, and the germline ends sit 11 bases apart. The clonotype comes from a woman aged 45-60 years with active or convalescent COVID-19. This sequence uses TRBV6-2 or TRBV6-3 and TRBJ1-1; the D region possibly corresponds to TRBD1 (5 bases align). Input material: peripheral blood. The nucleotides are TGTGCCAGCAGTTCTGTCAGGGTAAACACTGAAGCTTTCTTT. This yields the protein CASSSVRVNTEAFF.